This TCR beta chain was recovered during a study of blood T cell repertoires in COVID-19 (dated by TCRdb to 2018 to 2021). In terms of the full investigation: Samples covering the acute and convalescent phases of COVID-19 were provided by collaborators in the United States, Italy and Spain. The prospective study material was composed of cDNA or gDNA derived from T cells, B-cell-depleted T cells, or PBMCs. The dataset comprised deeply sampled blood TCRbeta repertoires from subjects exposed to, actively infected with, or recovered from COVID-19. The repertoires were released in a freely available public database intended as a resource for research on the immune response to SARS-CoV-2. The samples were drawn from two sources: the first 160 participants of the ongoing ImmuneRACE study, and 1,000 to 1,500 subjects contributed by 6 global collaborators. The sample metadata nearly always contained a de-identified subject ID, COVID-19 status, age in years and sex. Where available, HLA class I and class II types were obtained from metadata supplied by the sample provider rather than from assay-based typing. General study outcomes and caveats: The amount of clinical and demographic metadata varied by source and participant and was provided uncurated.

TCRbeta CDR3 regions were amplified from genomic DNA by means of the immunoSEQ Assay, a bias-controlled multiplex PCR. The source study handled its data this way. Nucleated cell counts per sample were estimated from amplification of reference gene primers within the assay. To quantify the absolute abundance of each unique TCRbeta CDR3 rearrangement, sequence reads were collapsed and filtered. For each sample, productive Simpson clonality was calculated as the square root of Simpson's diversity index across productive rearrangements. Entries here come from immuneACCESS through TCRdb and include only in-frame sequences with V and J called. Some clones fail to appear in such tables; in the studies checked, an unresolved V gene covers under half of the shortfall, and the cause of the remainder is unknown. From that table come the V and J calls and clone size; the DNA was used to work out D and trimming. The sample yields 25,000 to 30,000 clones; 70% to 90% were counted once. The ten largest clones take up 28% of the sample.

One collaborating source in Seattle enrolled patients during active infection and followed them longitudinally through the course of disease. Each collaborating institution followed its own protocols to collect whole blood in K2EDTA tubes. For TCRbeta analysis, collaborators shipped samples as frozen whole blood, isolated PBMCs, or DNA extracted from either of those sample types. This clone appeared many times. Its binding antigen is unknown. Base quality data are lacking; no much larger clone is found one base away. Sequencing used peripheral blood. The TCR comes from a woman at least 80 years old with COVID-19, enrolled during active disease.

At the DNA level, the sequence is TGTGCCAGCAGCAACCCGGCCTCCTTAGCGGGGGGCCTCCAGACCCAGTACTTC. It encodes CASSNPASLAGGLQTQYF. The rearranged segments are TRBV2 and TRBJ2-5; a stretch of 10 junction bases matches TRBD2. V ends up 6 bases short and J 6 bases short, with an unmatched junction base count of 19. The CDR3 contains 18 residues, cysteine and phenylalanine counted. The sequence is cut down to CDR3 DNA, 54 bases in frame from base 1. Based on the germline V gene, the CDR1 and CDR2 sequences are SNHLY and FYNNEI.